This T cell receptor beta chain was recorded in a study of somatic mutations in cytotoxic T cells in rheumatoid arthritis. Looking at the study overall: Using a FACSAria II or Sony SH800, a portion of the V beta antibody-stained T-cell populations were flow-sorted at nearly 100% purity, and among those populations were V beta1+ cells that were then sequenced for TCRB.

Only in-frame clones appear in the TCRdb table, and some are missing; sequencing was by immunoSEQ multiplex PCR. The profile shows tens of thousands of clones, more than 85% of them singletons. Overall study findings and caveats: For rheumatoid arthritis patients, CD8+ clonality increased with age, whereas it did not in healthy controls. Reported slight underrepresentation of TRBV07 in rheumatoid arthritis patients was not subjected to multiple-comparison adjustment. The clonality of CD8+ T cells was not significantly different between rheumatoid arthritis patients and age-matched healthy controls.

Germline V gene lookup returns CDR1 MNHEY and CDR2 SMNVEV (reference sequence). The CDR3 totals 14 residues. V was shortened by 1 base and J by 6 bases, with 12 bases between the two germline ends. As concerns this clone: Its antigen is not known.

V and J are TRBV27 and TRBJ1-2; D unresolved. This clonotype was obtained from an adult with rheumatoid arthritis. The sample was CD8+ T cells sorted from blood. CDR3 loop: CASSLFFGLDGYTF. The CDR3 coding sequence is TGTGCCAGCAGTTTATTCTTCGGTTTGGATGGCTACACCTTC.